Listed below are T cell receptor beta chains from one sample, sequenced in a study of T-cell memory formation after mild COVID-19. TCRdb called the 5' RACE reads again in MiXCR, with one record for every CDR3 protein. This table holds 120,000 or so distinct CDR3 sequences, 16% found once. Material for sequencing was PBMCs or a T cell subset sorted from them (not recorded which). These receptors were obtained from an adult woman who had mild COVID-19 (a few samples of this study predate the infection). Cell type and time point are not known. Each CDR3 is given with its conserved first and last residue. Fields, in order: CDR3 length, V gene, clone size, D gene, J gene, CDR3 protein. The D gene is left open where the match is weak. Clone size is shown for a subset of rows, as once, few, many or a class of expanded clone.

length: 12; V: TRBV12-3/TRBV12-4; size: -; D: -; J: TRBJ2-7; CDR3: CASGGPNYEQYF
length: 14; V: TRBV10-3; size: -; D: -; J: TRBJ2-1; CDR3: CAISDSHDVNEQFF
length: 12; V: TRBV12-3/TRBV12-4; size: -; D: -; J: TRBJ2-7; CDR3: CASTTGRYEQYF
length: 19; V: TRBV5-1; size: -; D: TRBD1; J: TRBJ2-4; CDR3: CASSLPLRDSPLAKNIQYF
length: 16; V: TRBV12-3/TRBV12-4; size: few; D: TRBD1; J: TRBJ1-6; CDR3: CASSLAGQRANSPLHF
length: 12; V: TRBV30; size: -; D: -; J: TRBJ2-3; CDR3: CACRGAGDTQYF
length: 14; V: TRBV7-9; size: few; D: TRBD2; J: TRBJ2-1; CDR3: CASSFGTSGNEQFF
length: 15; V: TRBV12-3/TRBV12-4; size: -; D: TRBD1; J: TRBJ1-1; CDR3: CASSLRQGVNTEAFF
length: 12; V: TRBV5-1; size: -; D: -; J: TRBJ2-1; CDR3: CASSFTLDEQFF
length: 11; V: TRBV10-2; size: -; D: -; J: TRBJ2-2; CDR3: CASSESGELFF
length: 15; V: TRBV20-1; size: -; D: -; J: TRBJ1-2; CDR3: CSASFRDLSHYGYTF
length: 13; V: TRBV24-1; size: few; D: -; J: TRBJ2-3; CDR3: CATGGPLSDTQYF
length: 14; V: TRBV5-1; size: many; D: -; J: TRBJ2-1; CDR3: CASSPGVGLDEQFF